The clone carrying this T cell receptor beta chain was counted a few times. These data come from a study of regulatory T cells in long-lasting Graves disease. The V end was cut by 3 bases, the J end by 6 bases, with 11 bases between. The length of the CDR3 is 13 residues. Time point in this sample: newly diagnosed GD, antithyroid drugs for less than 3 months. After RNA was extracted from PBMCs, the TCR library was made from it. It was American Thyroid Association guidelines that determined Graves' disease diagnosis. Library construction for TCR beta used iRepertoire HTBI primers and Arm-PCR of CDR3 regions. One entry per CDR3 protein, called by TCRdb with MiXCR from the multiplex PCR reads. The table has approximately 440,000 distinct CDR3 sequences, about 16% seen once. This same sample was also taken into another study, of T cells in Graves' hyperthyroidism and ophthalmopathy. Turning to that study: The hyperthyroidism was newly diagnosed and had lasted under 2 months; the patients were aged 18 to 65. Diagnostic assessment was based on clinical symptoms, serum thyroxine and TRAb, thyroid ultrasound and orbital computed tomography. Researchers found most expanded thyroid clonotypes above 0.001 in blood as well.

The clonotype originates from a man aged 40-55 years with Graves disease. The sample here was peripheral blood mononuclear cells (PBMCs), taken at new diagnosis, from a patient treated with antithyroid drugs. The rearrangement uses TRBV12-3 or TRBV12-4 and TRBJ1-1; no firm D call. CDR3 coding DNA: TGTGCCAGCAGTTTTGTTGGCCACGCTGAAGCTTTCTTT. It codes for CASSFVGHAEAFF.